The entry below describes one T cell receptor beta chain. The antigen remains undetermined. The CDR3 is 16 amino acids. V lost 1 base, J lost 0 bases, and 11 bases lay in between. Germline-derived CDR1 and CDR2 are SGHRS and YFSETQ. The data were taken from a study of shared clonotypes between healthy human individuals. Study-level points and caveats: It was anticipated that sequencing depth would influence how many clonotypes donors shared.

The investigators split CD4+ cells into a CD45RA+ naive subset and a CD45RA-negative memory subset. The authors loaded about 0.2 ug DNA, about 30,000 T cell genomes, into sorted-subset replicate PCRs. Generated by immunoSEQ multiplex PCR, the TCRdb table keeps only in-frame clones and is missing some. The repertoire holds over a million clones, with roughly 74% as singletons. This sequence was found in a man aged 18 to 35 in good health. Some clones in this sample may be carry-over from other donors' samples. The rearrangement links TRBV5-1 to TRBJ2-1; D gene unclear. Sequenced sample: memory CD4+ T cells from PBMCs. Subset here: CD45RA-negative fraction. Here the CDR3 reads CASSLSLRSSYNEQFF. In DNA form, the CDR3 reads TGCGCCAGCAGCTTGAGTCTCAGGAGCTCCTACAATGAGCAGTTCTTC.